This TCR beta chain is from a study of post-analysis software for immune sequencing data. Study-wide findings and caveats: Five TRBV segments, TRBV5-6, TRBV5-1 and TRBV20-1 among them, were found more frequent in patients than controls.

A word on this clonotype: Its antigen is not identified.

The length of the CDR3 is 16 residues. Unmatched junction bases numbered 13, after V lost 4 bases and J lost 4 bases. Germline V gives CDR1 SGHDT, CDR2 YYEEEE. Each TCR beta cDNA library carried unique molecular identifiers. TCRdb called the PCR reads again in MiXCR, with one record for every CDR3 protein. There are hundreds of thousands of distinct CDR3 sequences in the sample; about 60% occur only once, and 11% lies in the top ten. The TCR was taken from a girl aged 2-9 years with multiple sclerosis. The chain combines TRBV5-6 with TRBJ1-2; 7 nucleotides line up with TRBD1. Sequences were obtained from blood. The chain's CDR3 is CASSTLTGSLAYGYTF. The CDR3 coding sequence is TGTGCCAGCAGCACCCTGACAGGGAGCCTCGCCTATGGCTACACCTTC.